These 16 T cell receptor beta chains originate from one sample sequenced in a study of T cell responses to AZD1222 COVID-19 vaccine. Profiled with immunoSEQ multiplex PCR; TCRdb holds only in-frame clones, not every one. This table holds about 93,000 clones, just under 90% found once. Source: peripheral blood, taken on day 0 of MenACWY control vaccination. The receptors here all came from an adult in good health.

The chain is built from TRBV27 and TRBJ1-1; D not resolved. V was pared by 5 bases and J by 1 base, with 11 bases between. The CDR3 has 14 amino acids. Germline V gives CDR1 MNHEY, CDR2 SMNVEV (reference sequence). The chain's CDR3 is CASSTPTGNTEAFF. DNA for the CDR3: TGTGCCAGCAGTACACCTACGGGGAACACTGAAGCTTTCTTT.

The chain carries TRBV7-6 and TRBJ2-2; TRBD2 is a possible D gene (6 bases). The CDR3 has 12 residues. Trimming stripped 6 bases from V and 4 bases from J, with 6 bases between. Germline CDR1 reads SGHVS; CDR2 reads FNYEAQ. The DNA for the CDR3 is TGTGCCAGCAGGGGGGGCACCGGGGAGCTGTTTTTT. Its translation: CASRGGTGELFF.

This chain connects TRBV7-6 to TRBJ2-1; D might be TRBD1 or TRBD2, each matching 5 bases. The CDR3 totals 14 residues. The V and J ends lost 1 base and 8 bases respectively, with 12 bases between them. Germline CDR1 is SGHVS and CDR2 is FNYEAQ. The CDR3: CASSLGPRGDEQFF. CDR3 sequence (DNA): TGTGCCAGCAGCTTAGGCCCAAGAGGGGATGAGCAGTTCTTC. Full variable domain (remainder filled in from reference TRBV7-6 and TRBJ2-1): GAGVSQSPRYKVTKRGQDVALRCDPISGHVSLYWYRQALGQGPEFLTYFNYEAQQDKSGLPNDRFSAERPEGSISTLTIQRTEQRDSAMYRCASSLGPRGDEQFFGPGTRLTVL.

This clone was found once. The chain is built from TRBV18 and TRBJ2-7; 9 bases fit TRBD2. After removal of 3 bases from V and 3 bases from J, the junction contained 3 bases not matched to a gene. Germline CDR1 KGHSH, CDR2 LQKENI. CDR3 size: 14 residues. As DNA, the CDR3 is TGTGCCAGCTCACCGGCGGGAGGGATCTACGAGCAGTACTTC. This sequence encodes CASSPAGGIYEQYF.

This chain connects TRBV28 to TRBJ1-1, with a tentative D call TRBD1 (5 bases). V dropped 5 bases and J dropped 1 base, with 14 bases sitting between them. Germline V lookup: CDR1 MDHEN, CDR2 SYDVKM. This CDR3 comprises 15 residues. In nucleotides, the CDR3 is TGTGCCAGCAGTCCACCCCCTGGGGGGAACACTGAAGCTTTCTTT. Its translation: CASSPPPGGNTEAFF.

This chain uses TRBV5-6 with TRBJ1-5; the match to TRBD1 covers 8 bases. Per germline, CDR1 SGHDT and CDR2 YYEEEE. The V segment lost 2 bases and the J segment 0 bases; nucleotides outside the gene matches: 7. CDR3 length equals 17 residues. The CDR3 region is CASSFRGLSYSNQPQHF. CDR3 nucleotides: TGTGCCAGCAGCTTCAGGGGGCTATCTTATAGCAATCAGCCCCAGCATTTT.

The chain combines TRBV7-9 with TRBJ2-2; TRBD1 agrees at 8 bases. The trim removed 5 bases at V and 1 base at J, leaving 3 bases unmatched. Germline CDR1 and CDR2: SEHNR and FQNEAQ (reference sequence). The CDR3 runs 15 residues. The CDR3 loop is CASSLGQGNTGELFF. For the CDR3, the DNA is TGTGCCAGCAGCCTCGGACAGGGGAACACCGGGGAGCTGTTTTTT.

The CDR3 spells CASSYSRDSNQPQHF. CDR3 DNA: TGTGCCAGCAGTTACTCGCGGGATAGCAATCAGCCCCAGCATTTT. The chain carries TRBV6-5 and TRBJ1-5; no firm D call. Germline V lookup: CDR1 MNHEY, CDR2 SVGAGI. V was trimmed by 0 bases and J by 0 bases, leaving 6 bases between them. This CDR3 region has 15 residues.

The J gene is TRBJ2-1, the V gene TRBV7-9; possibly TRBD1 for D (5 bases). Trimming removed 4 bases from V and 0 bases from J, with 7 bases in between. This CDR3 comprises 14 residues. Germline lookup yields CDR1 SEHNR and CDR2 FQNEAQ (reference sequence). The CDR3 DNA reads TGTGCCAGCAGCTCGCAGGGCTCCTACAATGAGCAGTTCTTC. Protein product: CASSSQGSYNEQFF.

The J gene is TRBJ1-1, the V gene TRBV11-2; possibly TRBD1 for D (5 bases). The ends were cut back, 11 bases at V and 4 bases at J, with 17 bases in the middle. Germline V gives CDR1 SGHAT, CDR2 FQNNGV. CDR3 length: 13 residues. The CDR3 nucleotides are TGTGCCCTAGGCTCCGTGGGGGGCACTGAAGCTTTCTTT. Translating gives CALGSVGGTEAFF. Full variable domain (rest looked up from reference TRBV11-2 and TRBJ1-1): EAGVAQSPRYKIIEKRQSVAFWCNPISGHATLYWYQQILGQGPKLLIQFQNNGVVDDSQLPKDRFSAERLKGVDSTLKIQPAKLEDSAVYLCALGSVGGTEAFFGQGTRLTVV.

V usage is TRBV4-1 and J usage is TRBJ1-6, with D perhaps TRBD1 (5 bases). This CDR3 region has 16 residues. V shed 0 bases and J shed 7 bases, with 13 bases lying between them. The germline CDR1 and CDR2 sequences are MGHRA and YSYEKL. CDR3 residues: CASSQDPDRGNSPLHF. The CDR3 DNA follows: TGCGCCAGCAGCCAAGATCCCGACAGAGGAAATTCACCCCTCCACTTT.

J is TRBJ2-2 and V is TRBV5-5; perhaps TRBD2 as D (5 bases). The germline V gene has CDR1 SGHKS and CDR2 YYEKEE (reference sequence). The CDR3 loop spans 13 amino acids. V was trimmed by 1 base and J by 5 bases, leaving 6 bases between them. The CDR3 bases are TGTGCCAGCAGCTTGCGGGAAACCGGGGAGCTGTTTTTT. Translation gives CASSLRETGELFF.

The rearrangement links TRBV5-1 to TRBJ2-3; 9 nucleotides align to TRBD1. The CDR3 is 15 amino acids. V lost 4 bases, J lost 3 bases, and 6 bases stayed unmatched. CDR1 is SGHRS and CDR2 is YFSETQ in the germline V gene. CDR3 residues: CASSGGQGRTDTQYF. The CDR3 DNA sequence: TGCGCCAGCAGCGGAGGACAGGGGAGGACAGATACGCAGTATTTT.

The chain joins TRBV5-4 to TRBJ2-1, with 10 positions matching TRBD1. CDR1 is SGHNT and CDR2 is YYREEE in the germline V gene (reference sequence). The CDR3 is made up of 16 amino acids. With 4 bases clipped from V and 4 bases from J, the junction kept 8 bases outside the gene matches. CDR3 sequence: CASSQDRGSQYNEQFF. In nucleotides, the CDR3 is TGTGCCAGCAGCCAGGACAGGGGGAGCCAATACAATGAGCAGTTCTTC.

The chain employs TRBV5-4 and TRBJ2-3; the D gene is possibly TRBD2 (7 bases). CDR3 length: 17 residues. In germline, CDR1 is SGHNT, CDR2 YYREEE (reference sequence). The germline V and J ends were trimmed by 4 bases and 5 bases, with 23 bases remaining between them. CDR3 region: CASSPVGGGPEGDTQYF. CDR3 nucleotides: TGTGCCAGCAGCCCGGTGGGGGGGGGCCCCGAGGGAGATACGCAGTATTTT.

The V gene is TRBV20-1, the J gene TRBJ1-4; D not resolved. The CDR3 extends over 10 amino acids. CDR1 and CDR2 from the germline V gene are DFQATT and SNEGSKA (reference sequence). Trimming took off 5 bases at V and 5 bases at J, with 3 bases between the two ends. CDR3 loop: CSAGNEKLFF. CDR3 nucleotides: TGCAGTGCTGGCAATGAAAAACTGTTTTTT.